The source of this T cell receptor beta chain is a study of T cells in localized non-small cell lung cancer. The germline gives CDR1 SGHAT, CDR2 FQNNGV. After removal of 1 base from V and 5 bases from J, the junction contained 6 bases not matched to a gene. The CDR3 loop spans 17 amino acids. Study-wide results and limits: The study detected a median around 50 of the top 100 tumor clones in adjacent lung. Uninvolved adjacent lung had more T cell clonality than any other tissue, topping tumor.

TCRdb's copy holds only in-frame clones and misses some; the assay was immunoSEQ multiplex PCR. The sample lists tens of thousands of clones; roughly 87% were seen once. Turning to this clone: The target antigen is unknown.

The rearrangement joins TRBV11-2 to TRBJ1-6, with 9 bases matching TRBD1. This sequence was found in a woman between 40 and 69 years old with stage I lung adenocarcinoma. The sample was peripheral blood, taken before any cancer treatment. CDR3 loop: CASSLGPTGGNNSPLHF. The CDR3 DNA reads TGTGCCAGCAGCTTAGGCCCGACAGGGGGGAATAATTCACCCCTCCACTTT.